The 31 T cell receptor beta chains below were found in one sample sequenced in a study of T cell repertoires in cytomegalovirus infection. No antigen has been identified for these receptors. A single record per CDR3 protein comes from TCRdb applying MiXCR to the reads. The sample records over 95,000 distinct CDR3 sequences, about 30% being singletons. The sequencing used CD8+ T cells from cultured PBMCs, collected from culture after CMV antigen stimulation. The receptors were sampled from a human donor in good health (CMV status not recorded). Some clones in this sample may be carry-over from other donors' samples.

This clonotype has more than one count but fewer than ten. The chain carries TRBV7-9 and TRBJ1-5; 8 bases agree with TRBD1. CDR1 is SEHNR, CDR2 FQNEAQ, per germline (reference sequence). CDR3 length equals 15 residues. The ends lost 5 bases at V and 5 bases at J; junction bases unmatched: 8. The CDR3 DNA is TGTGCCAGCAGCCCCCAAATGACAGGGGATCAGCCCCAGCATTTT. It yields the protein CASSPQMTGDQPQHF.

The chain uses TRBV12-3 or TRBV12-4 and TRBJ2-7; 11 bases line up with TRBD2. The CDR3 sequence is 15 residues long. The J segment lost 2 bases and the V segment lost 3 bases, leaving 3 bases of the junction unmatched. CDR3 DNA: TGTGCCAGCAGTTTCGAGACTAGCGGGACCTACGAGCAGTACTTC. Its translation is CASSFETSGTYEQYF.

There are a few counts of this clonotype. CDR3 sequence: CASSLGAVTFGYTF. DNA of the CDR3: TGTGCCAGCAGTTTAGGGGCCGTGACTTTCGGCTACACCTTC. The chain couples TRBV12-3 or TRBV12-4 to TRBJ1-2; no reliable D call. The CDR3 is 14 amino acids. With 1 base removed from V and 8 bases from J, the gap between germline ends came to 14 bases.

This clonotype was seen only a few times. CDR3 nucleotides: TGTGCCAGCAGCTTAGCGGACCCGGGAGTGGGCGAGCAGTACTTC. Translating gives CASSLADPGVGEQYF. The chain links TRBV7-9 to TRBJ2-7, with D possibly being TRBD2 (6 bases). Trimming pared 0 bases from V and 6 bases from J, leaving 15 bases between. This CDR3 spans 15 amino acids. Germline CDR1 and CDR2: SEHNR and FQNEAQ (reference sequence).

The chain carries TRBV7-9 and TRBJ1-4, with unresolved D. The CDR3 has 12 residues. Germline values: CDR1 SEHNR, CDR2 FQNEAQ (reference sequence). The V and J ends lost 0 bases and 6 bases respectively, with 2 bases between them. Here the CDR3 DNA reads TGTGCCAGCAGCTTAGCCGATGAAAAACTGTTTTTT. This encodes CASSLADEKLFF.

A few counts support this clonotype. The CDR3 loop reads CASSFSSGGPSYEQYF. In DNA form, the CDR3 reads TGCGCCAGCAGCTTTAGTAGCGGGGGGCCATCCTACGAGCAGTACTTC. V is TRBV4-1 and J is TRBJ2-7; TRBD2 agrees at 10 bases. The CDR3 is 16 residues long. V was pared by 5 bases and J by 1 base, with 8 bases of the junction left unmatched. Germline-derived CDR1 and CDR2 are MGHRA and YSYEKL.

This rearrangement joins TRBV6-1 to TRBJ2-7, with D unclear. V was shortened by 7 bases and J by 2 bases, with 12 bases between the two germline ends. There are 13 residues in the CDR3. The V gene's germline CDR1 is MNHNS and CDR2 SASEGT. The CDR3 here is CASKATSTYEQYF. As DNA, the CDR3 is TGTGCCAGCAAAGCTACGTCCACCTACGAGCAGTACTTC.

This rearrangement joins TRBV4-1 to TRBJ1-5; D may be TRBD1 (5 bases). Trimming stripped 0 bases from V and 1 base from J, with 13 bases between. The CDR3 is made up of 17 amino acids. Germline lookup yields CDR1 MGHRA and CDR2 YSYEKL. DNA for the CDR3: TGCGCCAGCAGCCAAGATTTAGCAGGGTTAAGCAATCAGCCCCAGCATTTT. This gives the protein CASSQDLAGLSNQPQHF.

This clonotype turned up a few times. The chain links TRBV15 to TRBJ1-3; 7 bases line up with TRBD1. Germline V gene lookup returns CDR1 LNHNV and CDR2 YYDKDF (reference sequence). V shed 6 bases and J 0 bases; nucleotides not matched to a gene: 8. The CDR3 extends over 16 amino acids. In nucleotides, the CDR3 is TGTGCCACCAGATCTGAACAGGGGATCTCTGGAAACACCATATATTTT. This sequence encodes CATRSEQGISGNTIYF. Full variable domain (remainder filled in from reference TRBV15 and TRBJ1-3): DAMVIQNPRYQVTQFGKPVTLSCSQTLNHNVMYWYQQKSSQAPKLLFHYYDKDFNNEADTPDNFQSRRPNTSFCFLDIRSPGLGDTAMYLCATRSEQGISGNTIYFGEGSWLTVV.

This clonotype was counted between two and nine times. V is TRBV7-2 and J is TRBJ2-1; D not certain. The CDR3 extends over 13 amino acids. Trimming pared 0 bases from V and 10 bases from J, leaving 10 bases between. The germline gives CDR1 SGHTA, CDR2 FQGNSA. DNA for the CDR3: TGTGCCAGCAGCTTAGCGCGTCGGCGAGAGCAGTTCTTC. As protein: CASSLARRREQFF.

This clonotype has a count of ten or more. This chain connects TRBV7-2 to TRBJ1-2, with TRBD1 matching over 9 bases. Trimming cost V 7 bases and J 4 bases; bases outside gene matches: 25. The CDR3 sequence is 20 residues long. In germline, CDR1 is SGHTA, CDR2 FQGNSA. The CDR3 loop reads CASTTRPGGGTGTRGYGYTF. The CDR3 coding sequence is TGTGCCAGCACCACCCGACCAGGAGGGGGGACAGGGACGCGGGGCTATGGCTACACCTTC.

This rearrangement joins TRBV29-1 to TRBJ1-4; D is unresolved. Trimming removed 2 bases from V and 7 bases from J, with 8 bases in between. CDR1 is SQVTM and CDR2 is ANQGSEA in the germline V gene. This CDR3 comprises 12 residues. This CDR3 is CSVEPIGEKLFF. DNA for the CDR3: TGCAGCGTTGAACCGATCGGTGAAAAACTGTTTTTT. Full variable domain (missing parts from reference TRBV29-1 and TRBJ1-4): SAVISQKPSRDICQRGTSLTIQCQVDSQVTMMFWYRQQPGQSLTLIATANQGSEATYESGFVIDKFPISRPNLTFSTLTVSNMSPEDSSIYLCSVEPIGEKLFFGSGTQLSVL.

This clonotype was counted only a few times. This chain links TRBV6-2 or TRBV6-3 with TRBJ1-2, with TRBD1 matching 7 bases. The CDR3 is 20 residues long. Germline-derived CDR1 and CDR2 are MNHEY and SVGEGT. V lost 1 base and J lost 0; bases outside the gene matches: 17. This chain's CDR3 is CASSYLSRTGTVEANYGYTF. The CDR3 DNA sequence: TGTGCCAGCAGTTACTTGTCACGTACCGGGACAGTGGAAGCTAACTATGGCTACACCTTC.

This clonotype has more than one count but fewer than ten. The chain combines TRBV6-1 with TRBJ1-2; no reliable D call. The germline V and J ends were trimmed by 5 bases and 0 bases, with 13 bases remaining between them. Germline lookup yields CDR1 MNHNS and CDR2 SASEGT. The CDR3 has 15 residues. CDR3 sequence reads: CASSYPLSANYGYTF. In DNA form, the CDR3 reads TGTGCCAGCAGTTACCCCTTGTCGGCTAACTATGGCTACACCTTC.

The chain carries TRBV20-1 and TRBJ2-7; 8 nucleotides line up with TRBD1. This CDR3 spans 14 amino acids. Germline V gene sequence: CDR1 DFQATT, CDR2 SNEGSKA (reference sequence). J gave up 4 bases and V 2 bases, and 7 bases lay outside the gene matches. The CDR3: CSARRSGGPYEQYF. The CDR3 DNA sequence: TGCAGTGCTAGACGATCAGGGGGCCCTTACGAGCAGTACTTC.

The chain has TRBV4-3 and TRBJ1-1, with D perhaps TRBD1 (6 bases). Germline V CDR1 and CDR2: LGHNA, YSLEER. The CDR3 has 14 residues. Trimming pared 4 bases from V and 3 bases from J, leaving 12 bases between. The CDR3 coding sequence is TGCGCCAGCAGCCTAGGACAGCGGCACACTGAAGCTTTCTTT. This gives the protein CASSLGQRHTEAFF.

The CDR3 sequence: CSVEARGWAGELFF. The CDR3 DNA is TGCAGCGTTGAAGCCCGAGGCTGGGCCGGGGAGCTGTTTTTT. The V call is TRBV29-1, the J call TRBJ2-2; the D is unclear. Per germline, CDR1 SQVTM and CDR2 ANQGSEA. This CDR3 spans 14 amino acids. The germline V and J ends were trimmed by 1 base and 6 bases, with 12 bases remaining between them.

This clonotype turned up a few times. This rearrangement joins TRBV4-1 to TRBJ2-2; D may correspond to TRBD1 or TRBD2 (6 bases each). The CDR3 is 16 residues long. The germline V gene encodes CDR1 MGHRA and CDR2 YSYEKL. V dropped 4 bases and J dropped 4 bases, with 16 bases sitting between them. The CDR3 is CASSPISGAITGELFF. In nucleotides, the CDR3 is TGCGCCAGCAGCCCAATATCGGGGGCGATCACCGGGGAGCTGTTTTTT.

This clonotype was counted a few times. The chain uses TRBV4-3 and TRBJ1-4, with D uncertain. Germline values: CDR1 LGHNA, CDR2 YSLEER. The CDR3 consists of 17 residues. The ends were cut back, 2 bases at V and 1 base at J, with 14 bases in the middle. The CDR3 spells CASSQNWARETNEKLFF. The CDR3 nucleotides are TGCGCCAGCAGCCAAAATTGGGCAAGGGAAACTAATGAAAAACTGTTTTTT.

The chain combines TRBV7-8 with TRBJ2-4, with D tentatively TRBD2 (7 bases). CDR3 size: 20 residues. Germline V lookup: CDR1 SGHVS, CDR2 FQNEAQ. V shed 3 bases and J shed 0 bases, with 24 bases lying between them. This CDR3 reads CASSFLPPTRGGVAKNIQYF. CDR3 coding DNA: TGTGCCAGCAGCTTTCTTCCGCCAACAAGGGGGGGGGTAGCCAAAAACATTCAGTACTTC.

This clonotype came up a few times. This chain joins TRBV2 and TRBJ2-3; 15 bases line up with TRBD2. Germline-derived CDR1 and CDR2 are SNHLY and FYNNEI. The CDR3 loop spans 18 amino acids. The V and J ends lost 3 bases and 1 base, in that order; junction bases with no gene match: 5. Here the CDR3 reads CASSEGLAGGLGTDTQYF. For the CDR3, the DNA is TGTGCCAGCAGTGAGGGACTAGCGGGGGGCTTGGGCACAGATACGCAGTATTTT.

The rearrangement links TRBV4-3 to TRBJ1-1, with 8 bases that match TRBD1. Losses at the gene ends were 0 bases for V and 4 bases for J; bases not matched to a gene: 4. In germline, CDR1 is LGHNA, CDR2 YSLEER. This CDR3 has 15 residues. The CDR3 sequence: CASSQDPGGFTEAFF. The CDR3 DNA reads TGCGCCAGCAGCCAAGACCCAGGGGGCTTCACTGAAGCTTTCTTT.

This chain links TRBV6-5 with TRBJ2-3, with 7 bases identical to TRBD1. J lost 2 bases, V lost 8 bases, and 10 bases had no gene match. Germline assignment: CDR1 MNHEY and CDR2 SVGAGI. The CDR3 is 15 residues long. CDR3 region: CASQDQTGFTDTQYF. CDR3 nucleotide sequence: TGTGCCAGCCAGGACCAGACAGGGTTCACAGATACGCAGTATTTT.

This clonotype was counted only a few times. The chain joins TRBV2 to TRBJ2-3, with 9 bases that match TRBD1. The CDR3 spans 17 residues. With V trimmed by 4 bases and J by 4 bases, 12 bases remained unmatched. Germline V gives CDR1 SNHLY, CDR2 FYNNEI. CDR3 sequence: CASSVPGQGRPADTQYF. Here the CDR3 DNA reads TGTGCCAGCAGTGTCCCGGGACAGGGCCGGCCCGCAGATACGCAGTATTTT.

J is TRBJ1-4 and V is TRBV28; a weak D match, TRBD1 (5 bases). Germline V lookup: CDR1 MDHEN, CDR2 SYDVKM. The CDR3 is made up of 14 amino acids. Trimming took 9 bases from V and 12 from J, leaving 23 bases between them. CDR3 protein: CASSLDSKGDELFF. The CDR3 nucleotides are TGTGCCAGTTCTCTCGACAGCAAGGGCGATGAACTGTTTTTT.

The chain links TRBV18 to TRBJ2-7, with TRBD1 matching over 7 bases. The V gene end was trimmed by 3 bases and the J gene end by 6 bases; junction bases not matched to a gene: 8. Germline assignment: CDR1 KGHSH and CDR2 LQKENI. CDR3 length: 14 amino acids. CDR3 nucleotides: TGTGCCAGCTCACCTTCCGAGACAGGGAGCGAGCAGTACTTC. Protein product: CASSPSETGSEQYF.

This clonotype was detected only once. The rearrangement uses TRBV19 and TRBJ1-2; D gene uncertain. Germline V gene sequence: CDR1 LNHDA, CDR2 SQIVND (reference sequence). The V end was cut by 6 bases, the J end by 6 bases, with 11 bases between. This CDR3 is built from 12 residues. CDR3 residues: CASRSMPDGYTF. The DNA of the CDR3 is TGTGCCAGTAGGTCGATGCCTGATGGCTACACCTTC.

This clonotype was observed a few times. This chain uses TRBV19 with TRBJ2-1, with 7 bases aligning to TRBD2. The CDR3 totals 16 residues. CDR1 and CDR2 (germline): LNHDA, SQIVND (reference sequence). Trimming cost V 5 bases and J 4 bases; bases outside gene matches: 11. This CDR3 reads CASSPLASGAYNEQFF. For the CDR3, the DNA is TGTGCCAGTAGTCCTCTGGCCAGCGGGGCTTACAATGAGCAGTTCTTC.

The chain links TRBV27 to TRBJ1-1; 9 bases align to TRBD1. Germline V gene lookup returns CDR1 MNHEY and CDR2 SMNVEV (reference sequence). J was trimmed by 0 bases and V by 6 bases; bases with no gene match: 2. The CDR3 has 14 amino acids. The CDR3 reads CASRGTGMNTEAFF. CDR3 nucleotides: TGTGCCAGCAGAGGGACAGGGATGAACACTGAAGCTTTCTTT.

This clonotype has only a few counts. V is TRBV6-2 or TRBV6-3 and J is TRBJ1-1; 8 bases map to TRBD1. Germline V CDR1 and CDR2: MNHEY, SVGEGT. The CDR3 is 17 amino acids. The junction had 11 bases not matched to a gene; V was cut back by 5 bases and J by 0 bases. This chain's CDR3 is CASSQLTTGEMNTEAFF. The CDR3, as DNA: TGTGCCAGCAGTCAACTGACGACAGGGGAAATGAACACTGAAGCTTTCTTT.

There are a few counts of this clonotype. The CDR3 DNA sequence: TGCGCCAGCGCGGTGACAGTCGAGGAGCCCCAGCATTTT. This translates into CASAVTVEEPQHF. This sequence joins TRBV5-1 and TRBJ1-5, with a tentative D call TRBD1 (5 bases). Trimming removed 7 bases at V and 8 bases at J, with 16 bases between. The CDR3 runs 13 residues. Germline CDR1 is SGHRS and CDR2 is YFSETQ.